This T cell receptor (beta chain) derives from a study of identical twins. Regarding the study as a whole: Findings depended on cross-sectional statistics rather than tracking the same donors. When twins shared out-of-frame alpha sequences, those sequences had excess low generation probability. While abundant cord blood beta clonotypes carried fewer insertions, memory repertoires showed no such pattern.

The CDR3 extends over 16 amino acids. V lost 0 bases, J lost 1 base, and 5 bases stayed unmatched. The germline CDR1 and CDR2 sequences are DFQATT and SNEGSKA (reference sequence). TCRdb used MiXCR to reprocess the 5' RACE reads, holding one entry per CDR3 protein. The sample lists hundreds of thousands of distinct CDR3 sequences; 8.5% to 9.5% were seen once. This clonotype has only a few counts. Its specificity is unknown. These data are also associated with another study on yellow fever vaccine responses in identical twins.

The TCR comes from a woman under 30 in good health. What was sequenced was PBMCs. This rearrangement joins TRBV20-1 to TRBJ2-5; 10 bases are shared with TRBD2. CDR3 DNA: TGCAGTGCTAGAGATACTAGCGGGGATTCCCAAGAGACCCAGTACTTC. Translation: CSARDTSGDSQETQYF.